Following are 13 T cell receptor beta chains from one sample sequenced in a study of shared clonotypes between healthy human individuals. TCRdb's table, derived via immunoSEQ multiplex PCR, lists solely in-frame clones and lacks some. The table lists over 400,000 clones, around 95% of them singletons. Sequencing was done on a sample of naive CD4+ T cells sorted from blood. The subset: CD45RA+ positively selected. All receptors derive from a woman in her twenties or thirties in good health.

This chain joins TRBV10-3 and TRBJ2-1; 9 bases are a match to TRBD2. Germline lookup yields CDR1 ENHRY and CDR2 SYGVKD. The J segment lost 2 bases and the V segment lost 1 base, leaving 3 bases of the junction unmatched. CDR3 length: 16 amino acids. Here the CDR3 reads CAISEWTSETYNEQFF. In nucleotides, the CDR3 is TGTGCCATCAGTGAGTGGACTAGCGAGACCTACAATGAGCAGTTCTTC.

The chain combines TRBV2 with TRBJ2-5, with TRBD1 matching 11 bases. The CDR3 length is 15 residues. CDR1 and CDR2 from the germline V gene are SNHLY and FYNNEI. Trimming removed 6 bases from V and 4 bases from J; junction bases left unmatched: 7. CDR3 residues: CASRRDRGEGETQYF. The DNA of the CDR3 is TGTGCCAGCAGGCGGGACAGGGGGGAAGGAGAGACCCAGTACTTC.

This clone has just one count. This sequence joins TRBV4-1 and TRBJ2-1, with D hard to call. The V gene's germline CDR1 is MGHRA and CDR2 YSYEKL. The CDR3 is 16 residues long. Deletions cut 3 bases from V and 1 base from J, with 13 bases between. CDR3 nucleotides: TGCGCCAGCAGCCAGGTGTCAGCGATATCCTACAATGAGCAGTTCTTC. Translated: CASSQVSAISYNEQFF.

The chain links TRBV28 to TRBJ1-5; TRBD1 matches at 8 bases. The V gene's germline CDR1 is MDHEN and CDR2 SYDVKM. The CDR3 runs to 14 residues. V trimming: 8 bases; J trimming: 3 bases; junction bases outside the gene matches: 6. CDR3 coding DNA: TGTGCCAGCGGTACAGGGGGAGTCAATCAGCCCCAGCATTTT. Amino acids: CASGTGGVNQPQHF.

The chain has TRBV28 and TRBJ1-1; no reliable D call. V was clipped by 9 bases and J by 3 bases, with 17 bases between them. Germline V CDR1 and CDR2: MDHEN, SYDVKM. CDR3 length equals 14 residues. CDR3 DNA sequence: TGTGCCAGTCTACGTCACGGGAGATACACTGAAGCTTTCTTT. As protein: CASLRHGRYTEAFF.

On this clone: Distinct nucleotide sequences in the sample also encode this CDR3. The chain combines TRBV20-1 with TRBJ1-1; TRBD1 might be the D (5 bases). The length of the CDR3 is 11 residues. The germline V gene has CDR1 DFQATT and CDR2 SNEGSKA (reference sequence). Between the trimmed V and J ends, which lost 3 bases and 7 bases, there was a span of 9 bases. The CDR3 DNA reads TGCAGTGCTAGCGGGACGGGTGAAGCTTTCTTT. As protein: CSASGTGEAFF.

J is TRBJ2-3 and V is TRBV7-2, with 7 bases that match TRBD1. CDR1 is SGHTA, CDR2 FQGNSA, per germline. This CDR3 comprises 14 residues. The J segment lost 6 bases and the V segment lost 1 base, leaving 4 bases of the junction unmatched. CDR3 sequence: CASSLDRGGDTQYF. CDR3 bases: TGTGCCAGCAGCTTAGACAGGGGCGGTGATACGCAGTATTTT.

The rearrangement links TRBV9 to TRBJ2-5, with D tentatively TRBD2 (5 bases). The CDR3 is 16 residues long. Germline V gene lookup returns CDR1 SGDLS and CDR2 YYNGEE. Trimming stripped 0 bases from V and 2 bases from J, with 14 bases between. The DNA of the CDR3 is TGTGCCAGCAGCGTAGGAACGGCGGGTGTACAAGAGACCCAGTACTTC. Its protein product is CASSVGTAGVQETQYF.

This clone was seen only once. This chain connects TRBV27 to TRBJ1-1, with D maybe TRBD1 (5 bases). CDR3 length: 13 amino acids. Germline CDR1 is MNHEY and CDR2 is SMNVEV (reference sequence). Trimming stripped 3 bases from V and 5 bases from J, with 10 bases between. The CDR3 sequence is CASSFIRATEAFF. DNA for the CDR3: TGTGCCAGCAGTTTCATCAGGGCGACTGAAGCTTTCTTT.

The chain has TRBV18 and TRBJ2-7; 8 bases fit TRBD1. The CDR3 totals 15 residues. V trimming: 1 base; J trimming: 2 bases; junction bases outside the gene matches: 4. The germline gives CDR1 KGHSH, CDR2 LQKENI. The CDR3: CASSPRQGATYEQYF. The DNA for the CDR3 is TGTGCCAGCTCACCACGGCAGGGGGCTACCTACGAGCAGTACTTC. Full variable domain (missing parts from reference TRBV18 and TRBJ2-7): NAGVMQNPRHLVRRRGQEARLRCSPMKGHSHVYWYRQLPEEGLKFMVYLQKENIIDESGMPKERFSAEFPKEGPSILRIQQVVRGDSAAYFCASSPRQGATYEQYFGPGTRLTVT.

This chain joins TRBV11-2 and TRBJ2-7; 11 nucleotides align to TRBD2. Germline V gives CDR1 SGHAT, CDR2 FQNNGV. V lost 3 bases to trimming and J lost 0 bases; unmatched junction nucleotides: 4. There are 16 residues in the CDR3. The CDR3 region has the DNA TGTGCCAGCAGCTTGGGACTAGCGGCTGGCTCCTACGAGCAGTACTTC. It yields the protein CASSLGLAAGSYEQYF. Filled out from reference TRBV11-2 and TRBJ2-7, the complete variable domain reads EAGVAQSPRYKIIEKRQSVAFWCNPISGHATLYWYQQILGQGPKLLIQFQNNGVVDDSQLPKDRFSAERLKGVDSTLKIQPAKLEDSAVYLCASSLGLAAGSYEQYFGPGTRLTVT.

The chain is built from TRBV6-5 and TRBJ1-1; 8 bases are shared with TRBD1. The germline CDR1 and CDR2 sequences are MNHEY and SVGAGI. The ends lost 5 bases at V and 0 bases at J; junction bases unmatched: 2. The CDR3 is 14 amino acids. CDR3: CASSMTGVNTEAFF. The CDR3 DNA follows: TGTGCCAGCAGTATGACAGGGGTGAACACTGAAGCTTTCTTT.

A remark on this clone: This sample also contains other DNA sequences that code for the same CDR3. The rearrangement joins TRBV5-5 to TRBJ2-7; D is uncertain. V lost 2 bases, J lost 3 bases, and 3 bases lay in between. The CDR3 runs 11 residues. Germline loops: CDR1 SGHKS, CDR2 YYEKEE (reference sequence). CDR3 sequence: CASSLYYEQYF. The CDR3 nucleotides are TGTGCCAGCAGCTTATACTACGAGCAGTACTTC. Combining the CDR3 with reference TRBV5-5 and TRBJ2-7 gives the whole variable domain DAGVTQSPTHLIKTRGQQVTLRCSPISGHKSVSWYQQVLGQGPQFIFQYYEKEERGRGNFPDRFSARQFPNYSSELNVNALLLGDSALYLCASSLYYEQYFGPGTRLTVT.